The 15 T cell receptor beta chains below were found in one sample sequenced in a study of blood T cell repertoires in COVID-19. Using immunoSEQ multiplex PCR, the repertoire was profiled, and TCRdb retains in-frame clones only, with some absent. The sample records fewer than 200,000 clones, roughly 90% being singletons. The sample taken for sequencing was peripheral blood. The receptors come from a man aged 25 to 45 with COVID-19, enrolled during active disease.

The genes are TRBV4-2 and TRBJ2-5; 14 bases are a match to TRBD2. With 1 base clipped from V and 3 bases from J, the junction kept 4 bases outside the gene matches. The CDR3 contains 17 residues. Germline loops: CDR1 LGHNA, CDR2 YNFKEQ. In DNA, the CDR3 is TGTGCCAGCAGCCAAGGGATGACTAGCGGGGGGGAAGAGACCCAGTACTTC. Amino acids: CASSQGMTSGGEETQYF.

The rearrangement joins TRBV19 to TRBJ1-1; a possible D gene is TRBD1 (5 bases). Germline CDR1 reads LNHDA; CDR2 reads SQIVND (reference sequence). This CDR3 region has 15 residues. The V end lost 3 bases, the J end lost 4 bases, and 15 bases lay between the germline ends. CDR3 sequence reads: CASSIQGRVITEAFF. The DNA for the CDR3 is TGTGCCAGTAGTATCCAGGGTAGGGTAATCACTGAAGCTTTCTTT.

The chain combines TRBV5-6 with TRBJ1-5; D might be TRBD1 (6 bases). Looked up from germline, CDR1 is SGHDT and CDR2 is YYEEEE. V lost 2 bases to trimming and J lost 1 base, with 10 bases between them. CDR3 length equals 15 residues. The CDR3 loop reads CASSFRGQSNQPQHF. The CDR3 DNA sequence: TGTGCCAGCAGCTTTAGAGGACAGAGCAATCAGCCCCAGCATTTT.

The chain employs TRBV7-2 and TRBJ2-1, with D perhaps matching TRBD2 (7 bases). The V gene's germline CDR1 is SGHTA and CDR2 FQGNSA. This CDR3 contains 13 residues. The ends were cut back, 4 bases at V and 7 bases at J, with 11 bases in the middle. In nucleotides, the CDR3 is TGTGCCAGCAGCTCCAGGGGAGGGAATGAGCAGTTCTTC. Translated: CASSSRGGNEQFF.

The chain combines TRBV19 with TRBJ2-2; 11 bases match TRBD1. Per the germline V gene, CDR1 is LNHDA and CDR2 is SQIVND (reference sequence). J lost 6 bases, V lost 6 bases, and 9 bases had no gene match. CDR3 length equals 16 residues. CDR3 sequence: CASSDPGQGESGELFF. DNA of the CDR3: TGTGCCAGTAGCGACCCGGGACAGGGGGAATCCGGGGAGCTGTTTTTT. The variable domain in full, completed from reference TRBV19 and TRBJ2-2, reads DGGITQSPKYLFRKEGQNVTLSCEQNLNHDAMYWYRQDPGQGLRLIYYSQIVNDFQKGDIAEGYSVSREKKESFPLTVTSAQKNPTAFYLCASSDPGQGESGELFFGEGSRLTVL.

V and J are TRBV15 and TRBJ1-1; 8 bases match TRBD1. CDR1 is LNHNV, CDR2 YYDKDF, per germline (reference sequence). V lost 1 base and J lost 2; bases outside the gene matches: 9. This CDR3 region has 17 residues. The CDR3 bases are TGTGCCACCAGCAGAGGAACAGGGGGATATTTTAACACTGAAGCTTTCTTT. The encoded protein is CATSRGTGGYFNTEAFF.

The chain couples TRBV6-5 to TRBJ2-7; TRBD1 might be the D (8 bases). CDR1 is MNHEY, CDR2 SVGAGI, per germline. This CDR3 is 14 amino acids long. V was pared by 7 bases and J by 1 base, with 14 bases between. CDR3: CASMDREGSYEQYF. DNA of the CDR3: TGTGCCAGCATGGACAGGGAGGGGTCCTACGAGCAGTACTTC.

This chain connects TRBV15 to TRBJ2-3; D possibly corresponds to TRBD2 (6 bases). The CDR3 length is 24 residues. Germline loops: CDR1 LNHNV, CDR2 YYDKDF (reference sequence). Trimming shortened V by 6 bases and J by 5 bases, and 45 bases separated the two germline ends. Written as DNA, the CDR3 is TGTGCCACCAGTCCCCCGTCGCGGCACTTAGCGGATTCTATTCTAAGGGTCCTATTAGATACGCAGTATTTT. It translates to CATSPPSRHLADSILRVLLDTQYF.

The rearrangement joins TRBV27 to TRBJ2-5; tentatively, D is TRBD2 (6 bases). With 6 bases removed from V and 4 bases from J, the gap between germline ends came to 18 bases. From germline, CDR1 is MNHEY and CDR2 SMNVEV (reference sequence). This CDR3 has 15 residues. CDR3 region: CASSLALGRGETQYF. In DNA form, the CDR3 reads TGTGCCAGCAGCCTCGCGCTGGGGCGGGGAGAGACCCAGTACTTC.

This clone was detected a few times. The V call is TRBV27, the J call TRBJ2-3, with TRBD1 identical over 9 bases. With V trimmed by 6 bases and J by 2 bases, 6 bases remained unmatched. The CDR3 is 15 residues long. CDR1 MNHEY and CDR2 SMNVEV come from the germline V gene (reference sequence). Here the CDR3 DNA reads TGTGCCAGCAGCAACAGGGGGCCTCTCACAGATACGCAGTATTTT. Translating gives CASSNRGPLTDTQYF.

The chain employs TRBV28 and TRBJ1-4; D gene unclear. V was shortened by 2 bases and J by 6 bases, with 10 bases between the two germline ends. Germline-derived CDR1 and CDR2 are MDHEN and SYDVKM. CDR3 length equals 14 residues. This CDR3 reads CASSLRSLDEKLFF. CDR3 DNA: TGTGCCAGCAGTTTACGTAGTTTGGATGAAAAACTGTTTTTT. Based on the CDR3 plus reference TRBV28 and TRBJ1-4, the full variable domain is DVKVTQSSRYLVKRTGEKVFLECVQDMDHENMFWYRQDPGLGLRLIYFSYDVKMKEKGDIPEGYSVSREKKERFSLILESASTNQTSMYLCASSLRSLDEKLFFGSGTQLSVL.

Here the CDR3 reads CASSQDRRPGHNEKLFF. CDR3 coding DNA: TGTGCCAGCAGCCAAGATAGGAGGCCAGGCCATAATGAAAAACTGTTTTTT. This chain joins TRBV3-1 (or the pseudogene TRBV3-2) and TRBJ1-4; no clear D gene. CDR1 LGHDT and CDR2 YNNKEL come from the germline V gene (reference sequence). CDR3 length: 17 residues. The germline V and J ends were trimmed by 0 bases and 4 bases, with 15 bases remaining between them.

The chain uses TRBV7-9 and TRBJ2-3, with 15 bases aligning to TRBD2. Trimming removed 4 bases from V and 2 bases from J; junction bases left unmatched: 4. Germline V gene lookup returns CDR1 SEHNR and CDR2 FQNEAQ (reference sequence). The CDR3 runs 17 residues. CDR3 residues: CASSYGLAGGITDTQYF. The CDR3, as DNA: TGTGCCAGCAGCTATGGACTAGCGGGAGGGATCACAGATACGCAGTATTTT.

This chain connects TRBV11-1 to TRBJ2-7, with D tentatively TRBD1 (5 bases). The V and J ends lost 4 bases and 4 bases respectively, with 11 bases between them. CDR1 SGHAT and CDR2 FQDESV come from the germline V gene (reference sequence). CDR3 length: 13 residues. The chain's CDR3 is CASSSTGLYEQYF. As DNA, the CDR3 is TGTGCCAGCAGCTCCACAGGTTTATACGAGCAGTACTTC.

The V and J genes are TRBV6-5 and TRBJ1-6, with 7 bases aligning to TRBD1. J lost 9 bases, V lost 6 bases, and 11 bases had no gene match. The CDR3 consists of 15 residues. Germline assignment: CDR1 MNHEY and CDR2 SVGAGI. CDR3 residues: CASSPRGSRVSPLHF. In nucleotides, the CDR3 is TGTGCCAGCAGCCCCAGGGGGAGTAGAGTTTCACCCCTCCACTTT.